This T cell receptor (beta chain) was documented in a study of a mutant IDH1 vaccine in newly diagnosed glioma. Study information: Vaccination was launched 4-6 weeks after radiotherapy alone, or with temozolomide cycles. Before enrollment, the patients had been treated with radiotherapy alone, temozolomide alone, or both together. Most of them had received both. Held at week 35, visit V12 was the safety follow-up, and visit V13 followed at week 47.

Time point meaning: week 35, safety follow-up. Each dose of the vaccine consisted of 300 ug of mutant IDH1 20-mer peptide, with topical imiquimod. Of note for this clone: Its antigen remains unidentified.

Method: immunoSEQ multiplex PCR; TCRdb's copy keeps in-frame clones and lacks some. The sample consists of about 64,000 clones, around 74% of them appearing once. V dropped 4 bases and J dropped 0; count of bases not matched to a gene: 5. This CDR3 has 15 residues. In germline, CDR1 is LNHNV, CDR2 YYDKDF (reference sequence). The clonotype comes from a man in his fifties or sixties with glioma. The chain employs TRBV15 and TRBJ2-7; 8 bases align to TRBD2. The sequencing here drew on PBMCs, taken from a glioma patient whose treatment included an IDH1 peptide vaccine. The DNA for the CDR3 is TGTGCCACCAGCAAAAAGCGGGGGCCCTCCTACGAGCAGTACTTC. Translating gives CATSKKRGPSYEQYF.